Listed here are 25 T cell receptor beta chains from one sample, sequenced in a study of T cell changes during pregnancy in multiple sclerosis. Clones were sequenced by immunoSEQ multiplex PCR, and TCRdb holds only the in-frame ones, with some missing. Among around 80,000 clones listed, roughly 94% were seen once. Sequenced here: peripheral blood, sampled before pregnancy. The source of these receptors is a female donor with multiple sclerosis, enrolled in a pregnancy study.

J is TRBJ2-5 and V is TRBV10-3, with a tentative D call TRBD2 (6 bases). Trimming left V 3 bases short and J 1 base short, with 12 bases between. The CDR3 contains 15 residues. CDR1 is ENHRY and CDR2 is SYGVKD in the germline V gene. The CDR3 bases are TGTGCCATCAGTGACCCGGGACTCGCCCAAGAGACCCAGTACTTC. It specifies CAISDPGLAQETQYF.

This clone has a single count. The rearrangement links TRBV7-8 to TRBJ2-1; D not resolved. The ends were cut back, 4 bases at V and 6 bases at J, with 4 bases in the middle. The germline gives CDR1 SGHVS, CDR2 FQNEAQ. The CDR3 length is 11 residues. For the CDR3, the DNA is TGTGCCAGCAGCTCAGGCAATGAGCAGTTCTTC. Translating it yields CASSSGNEQFF. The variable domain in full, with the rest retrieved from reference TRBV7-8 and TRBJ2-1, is GAGVSQSPRYKVAKRGQDVALRCDPISGHVSLFWYQQALGQGPEFLTYFQNEAQLDKSGLPSDRFFAERPEGSVSTLKIQRTQQEDSAVYLCASSSGNEQFFGPGTRLTVL.

The DNA for the CDR3 is TGTGCCAGCAGCCTACGGAACACTGAAGCTTTCTTT. Translation gives CASSLRNTEAFF. The rearrangement links TRBV6-6 to TRBJ1-1; no reliable D call. V was trimmed by 6 bases and J by 1 base, leaving 6 bases between them. Germline lookup yields CDR1 MNHNY and CDR2 SVGAGI (reference sequence). The length of the CDR3 is 12 residues.

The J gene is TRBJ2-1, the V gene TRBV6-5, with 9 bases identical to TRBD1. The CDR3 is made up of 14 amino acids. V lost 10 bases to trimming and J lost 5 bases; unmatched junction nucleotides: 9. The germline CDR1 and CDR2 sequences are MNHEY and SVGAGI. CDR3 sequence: CATSQGAINNEQFF. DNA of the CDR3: TGTGCCACATCACAGGGGGCTATCAACAATGAGCAGTTCTTC.

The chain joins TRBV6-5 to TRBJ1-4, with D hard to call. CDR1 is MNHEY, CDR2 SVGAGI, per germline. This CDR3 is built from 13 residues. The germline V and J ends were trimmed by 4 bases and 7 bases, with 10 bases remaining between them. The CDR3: CASSSLNSEKLFF. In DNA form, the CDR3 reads TGTGCCAGCAGTTCCCTAAATAGTGAAAAACTGTTTTTT.

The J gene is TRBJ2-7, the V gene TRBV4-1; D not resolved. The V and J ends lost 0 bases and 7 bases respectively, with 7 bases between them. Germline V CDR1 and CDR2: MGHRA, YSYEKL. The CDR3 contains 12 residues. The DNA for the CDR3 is TGCGCCAGCAGCCAAGATCTACGGGAGCAGTACTTC. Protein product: CASSQDLREQYF.

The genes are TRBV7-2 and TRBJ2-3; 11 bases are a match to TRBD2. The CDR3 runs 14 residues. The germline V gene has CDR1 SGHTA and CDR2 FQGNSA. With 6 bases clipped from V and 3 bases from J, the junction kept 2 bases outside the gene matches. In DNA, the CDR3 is TGTGCCAGCAGGCTAGCGGGAGGAACAGATACGCAGTATTTT. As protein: CASRLAGGTDTQYF.

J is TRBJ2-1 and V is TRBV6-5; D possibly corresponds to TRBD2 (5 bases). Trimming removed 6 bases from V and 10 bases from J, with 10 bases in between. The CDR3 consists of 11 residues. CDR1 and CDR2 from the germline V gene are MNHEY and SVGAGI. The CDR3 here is CASSTRGEQFF. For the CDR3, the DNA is TGTGCCAGCAGCACCCGCGGGGAGCAGTTCTTC.

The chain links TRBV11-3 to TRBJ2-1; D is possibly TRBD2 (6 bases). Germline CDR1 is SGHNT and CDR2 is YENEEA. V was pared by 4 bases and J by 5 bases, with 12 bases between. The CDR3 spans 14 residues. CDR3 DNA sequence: TGTGCCAGCAGCTACGGGACTTCAGACAATGAGCAGTTCTTC. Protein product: CASSYGTSDNEQFF.

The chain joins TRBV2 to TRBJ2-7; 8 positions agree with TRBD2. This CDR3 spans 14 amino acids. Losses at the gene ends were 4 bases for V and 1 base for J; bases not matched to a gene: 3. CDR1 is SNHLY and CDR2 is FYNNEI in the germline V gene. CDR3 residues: CASSALAGSYEQYF. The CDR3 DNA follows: TGTGCCAGCAGTGCGTTAGCGGGGTCCTACGAGCAGTACTTC.

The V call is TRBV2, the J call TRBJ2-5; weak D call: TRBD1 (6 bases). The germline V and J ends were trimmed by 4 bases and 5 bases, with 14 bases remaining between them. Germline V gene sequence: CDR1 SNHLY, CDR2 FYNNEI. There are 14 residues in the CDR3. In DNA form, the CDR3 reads TGTGCCAGCAGTGGGGGGACATATAAGGAGACCCAGTACTTC. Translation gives CASSGGTYKETQYF.

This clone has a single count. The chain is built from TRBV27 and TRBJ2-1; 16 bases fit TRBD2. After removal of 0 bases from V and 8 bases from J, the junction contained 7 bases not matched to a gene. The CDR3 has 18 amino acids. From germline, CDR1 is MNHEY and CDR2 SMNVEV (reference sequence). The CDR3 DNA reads TGTGCCAGCAGTTTATCTAGGGGACTAGCGGGAGGGAATTATGAGCAGTTCTTC. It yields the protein CASSLSRGLAGGNYEQFF.

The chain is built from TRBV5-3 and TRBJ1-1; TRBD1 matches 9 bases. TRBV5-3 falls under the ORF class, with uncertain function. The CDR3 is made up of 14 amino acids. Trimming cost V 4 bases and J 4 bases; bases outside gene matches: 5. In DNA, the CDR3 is TGTGCCAGAAGCCTCGAGACAGGGGGCACTGAAGCTTTCTTT. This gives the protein CARSLETGGTEAFF.

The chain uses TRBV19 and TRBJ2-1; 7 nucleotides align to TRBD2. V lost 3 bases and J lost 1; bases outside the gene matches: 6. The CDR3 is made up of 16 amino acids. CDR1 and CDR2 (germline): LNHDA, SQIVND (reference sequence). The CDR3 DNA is TGTGCCAGTAGTATCGGGGACTACGAATCCTACAATGAGCAGTTCTTC. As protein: CASSIGDYESYNEQFF.

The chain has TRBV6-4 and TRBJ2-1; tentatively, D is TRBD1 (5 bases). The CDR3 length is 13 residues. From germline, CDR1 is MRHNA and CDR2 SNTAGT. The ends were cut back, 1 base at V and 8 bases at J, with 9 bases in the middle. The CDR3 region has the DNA TGTGCCAGCAGTGACTTCGACAGTGATGAGCAGTTCTTC. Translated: CASSDFDSDEQFF.

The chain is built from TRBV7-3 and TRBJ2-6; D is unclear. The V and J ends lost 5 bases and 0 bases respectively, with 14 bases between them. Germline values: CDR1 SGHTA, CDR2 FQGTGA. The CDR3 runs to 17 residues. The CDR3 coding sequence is TGTGCCAGCAGCCCTACCAGGAAGATCTCTGGGGCCAACGTCCTGACTTTC. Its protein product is CASSPTRKISGANVLTF.

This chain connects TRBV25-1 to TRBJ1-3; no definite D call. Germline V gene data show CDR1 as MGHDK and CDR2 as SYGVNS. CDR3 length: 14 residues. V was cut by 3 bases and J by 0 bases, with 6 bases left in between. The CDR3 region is CASSEERSGNTIYF. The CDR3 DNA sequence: TGTGCCAGCAGTGAGGAGCGCTCTGGAAACACCATATATTTT.

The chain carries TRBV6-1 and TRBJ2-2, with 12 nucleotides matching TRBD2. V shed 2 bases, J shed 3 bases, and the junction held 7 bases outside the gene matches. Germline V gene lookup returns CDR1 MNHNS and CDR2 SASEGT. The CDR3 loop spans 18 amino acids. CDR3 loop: CASSESLAGGPDTGELFF. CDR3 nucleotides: TGTGCCAGCAGTGAAAGTCTAGCGGGAGGGCCGGACACCGGGGAGCTGTTTTTT.

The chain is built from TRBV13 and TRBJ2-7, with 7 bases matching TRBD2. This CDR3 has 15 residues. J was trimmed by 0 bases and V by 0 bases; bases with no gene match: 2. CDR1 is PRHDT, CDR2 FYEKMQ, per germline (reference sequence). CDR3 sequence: CASSLGREISYEQYF. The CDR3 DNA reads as TGTGCCAGCAGCTTAGGGCGGGAGATCTCCTACGAGCAGTACTTC. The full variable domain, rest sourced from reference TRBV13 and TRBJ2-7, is AAGVIQSPRHLIKEKRETATLKCYPIPRHDTVYWYQQGPGQDPQFLISFYEKMQSDKGSIPDRFSAQQFSDYHSELNMSSLELGDSALYFCASSLGREISYEQYFGPGTRLTVT.

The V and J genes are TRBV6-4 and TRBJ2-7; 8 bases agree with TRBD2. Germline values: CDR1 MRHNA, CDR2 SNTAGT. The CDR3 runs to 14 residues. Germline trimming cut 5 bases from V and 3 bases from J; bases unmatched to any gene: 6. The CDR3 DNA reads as TGTGCCAGCAGTCGTCTAGCGGGCGACTACGAGCAGTACTTC. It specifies CASSRLAGDYEQYF.

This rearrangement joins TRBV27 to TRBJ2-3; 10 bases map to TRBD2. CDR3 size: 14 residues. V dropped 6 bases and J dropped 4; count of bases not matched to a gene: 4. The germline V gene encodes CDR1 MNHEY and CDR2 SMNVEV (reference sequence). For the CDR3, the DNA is TGTGCCAGCAGGGCTAGCGGGAGTGCAGATACGCAGTATTTT. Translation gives CASRASGSADTQYF.

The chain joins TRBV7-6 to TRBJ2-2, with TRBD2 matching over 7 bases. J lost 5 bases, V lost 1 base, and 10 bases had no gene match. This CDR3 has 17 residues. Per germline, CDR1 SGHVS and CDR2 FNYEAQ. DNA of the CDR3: TGTGCCAGCAGCTTAGTCGGCGCAGGACTAGGTACCGGGGAGCTGTTTTTT. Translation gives CASSLVGAGLGTGELFF.

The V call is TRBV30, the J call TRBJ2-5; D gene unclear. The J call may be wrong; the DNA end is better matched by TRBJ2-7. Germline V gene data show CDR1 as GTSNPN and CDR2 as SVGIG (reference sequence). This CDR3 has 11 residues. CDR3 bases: TGTGCCTGGAGTAGATCCTACGAGCAGTACTTC. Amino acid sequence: CAWSRSYEQYF.

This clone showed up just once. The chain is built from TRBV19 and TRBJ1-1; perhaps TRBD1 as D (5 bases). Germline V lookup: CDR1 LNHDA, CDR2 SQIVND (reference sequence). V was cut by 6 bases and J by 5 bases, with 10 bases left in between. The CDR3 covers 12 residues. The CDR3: CASSWGRTEAFF. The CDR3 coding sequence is TGTGCCAGTAGCTGGGGCCGGACTGAAGCTTTCTTT.

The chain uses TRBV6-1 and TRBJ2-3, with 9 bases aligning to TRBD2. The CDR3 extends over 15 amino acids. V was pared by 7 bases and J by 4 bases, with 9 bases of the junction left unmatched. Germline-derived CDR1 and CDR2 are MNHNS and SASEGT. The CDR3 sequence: CASTPVAGAADTQYF. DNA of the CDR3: TGTGCCAGCACCCCAGTAGCGGGAGCGGCAGATACGCAGTATTTT.